Shown below are 4 T cell receptor beta chains from a single sample sequenced in a study of cytomegalovirus exposure and HLA in healthy donors. Both 60 Vbeta primers and 13 Jbeta primers went into the PCR. Measured with immunoSEQ multiplex PCR; TCRdb has only the in-frame clones, and not every one. This sample has 120,000 or so clones; around 84% occur once, and the top ten carry about 1.8%. Input material: PBMCs. These TCRs come from a man aged 18 to 29 in good health and CMV-seronegative.

V gene TRBV5-1 combines with J gene TRBJ2-5; 9 bases map to TRBD2. The germline gives CDR1 SGHRS, CDR2 YFSETQ. The CDR3 runs to 14 residues. The V segment lost 7 bases and the J segment 4 bases; nucleotides outside the gene matches: 8. CDR3 DNA: TGCGCCAGCCATACAGCGGGGGGCGGAGAGACCCAGTACTTC. It is translated as CASHTAGGGETQYF.

The chain employs TRBV4-1 and TRBJ2-5; D is possibly TRBD2 (7 bases). The CDR3 contains 15 residues. Germline loops: CDR1 MGHRA, CDR2 YSYEKL. Trimming removed 0 bases from V and 5 bases from J, with 13 bases in between. CDR3 nucleotides: TGCGCCAGCAGCCAAGACGGGGGGCTGGGGGAGACCCAGTACTTC. Translated, it gives CASSQDGGLGETQYF.

The rearrangement links TRBV7-2 to TRBJ2-1; 12 nucleotides align to TRBD2. CDR1 SGHTA and CDR2 FQGNSA come from the germline V gene. Unmatched junction bases numbered 4, after V lost 4 bases and J lost 6 bases. The CDR3 consists of 15 residues. The CDR3 reads CASSYLAGGSNEQFF. Written as DNA, the CDR3 is TGTGCCAGCAGCTATCTAGCGGGGGGGTCCAATGAGCAGTTCTTC.

In the case of this clone: A junction boundary mismatches the germline segment, possibly from a read error. This sequence joins TRBV27 and TRBJ1-1; 7 positions agree with TRBD1. This CDR3 has 11 amino acids. Germline V gene data show CDR1 as MNHEY and CDR2 as SMNVEV (reference sequence). CDR3 in DNA: TGTGCCAGCAGCAGGGGGACTGAAGCTTACTTT. Residues: CASSRGTEAYF.